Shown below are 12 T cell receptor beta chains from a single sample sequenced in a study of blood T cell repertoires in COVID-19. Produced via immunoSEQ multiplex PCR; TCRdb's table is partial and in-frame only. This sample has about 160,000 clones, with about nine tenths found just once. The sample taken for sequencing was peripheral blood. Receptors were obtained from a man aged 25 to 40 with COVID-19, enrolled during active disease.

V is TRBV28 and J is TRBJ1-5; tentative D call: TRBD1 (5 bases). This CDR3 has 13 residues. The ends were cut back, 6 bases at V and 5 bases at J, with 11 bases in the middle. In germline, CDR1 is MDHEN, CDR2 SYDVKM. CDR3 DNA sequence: TGTGCCAGCAGCGTTGCGGGGGATCAGCCCCAGCATTTT. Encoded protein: CASSVAGDQPQHF. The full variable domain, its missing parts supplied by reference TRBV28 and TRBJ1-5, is DVKVTQSSRYLVKRTGEKVFLECVQDMDHENMFWYRQDPGLGLRLIYFSYDVKMKEKGDIPEGYSVSREKKERFSLILESASTNQTSMYLCASSVAGDQPQHFGDGTRLSIL.

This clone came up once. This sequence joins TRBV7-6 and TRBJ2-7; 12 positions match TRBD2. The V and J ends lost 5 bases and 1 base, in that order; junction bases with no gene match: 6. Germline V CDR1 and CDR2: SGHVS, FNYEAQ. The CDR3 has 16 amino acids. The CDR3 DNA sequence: TGTGCCAGCAGCCGTATCACTAGCGGGAGGTCCTACGAGCAGTACTTC. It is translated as CASSRITSGRSYEQYF.

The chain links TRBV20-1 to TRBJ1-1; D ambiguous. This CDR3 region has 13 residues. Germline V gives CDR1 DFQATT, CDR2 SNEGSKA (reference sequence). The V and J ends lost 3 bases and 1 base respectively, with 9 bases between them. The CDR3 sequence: CSASSVRNTEAFF. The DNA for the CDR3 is TGCAGTGCTAGTAGCGTGCGGAACACTGAAGCTTTCTTT.

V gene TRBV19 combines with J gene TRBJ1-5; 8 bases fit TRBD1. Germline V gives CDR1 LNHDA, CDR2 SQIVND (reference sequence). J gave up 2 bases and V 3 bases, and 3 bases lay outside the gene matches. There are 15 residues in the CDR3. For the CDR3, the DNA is TGTGCCAGTAGTATGGGACAGGCGGGCAATCAGCCCCAGCATTTT. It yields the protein CASSMGQAGNQPQHF.

The CDR3: CASTKGAGEQYF. The CDR3 nucleotides are TGTGCCAGCACCAAGGGGGCGGGCGAGCAGTACTTC. The chain couples TRBV7-9 to TRBJ2-7; 7 positions match TRBD1. Germline V gene lookup returns CDR1 SEHNR and CDR2 FQNEAQ (reference sequence). The J segment lost 6 bases and the V segment lost 7 bases, leaving 6 bases of the junction unmatched. The CDR3 is made up of 12 amino acids. The whole variable domain, remainder taken from reference TRBV7-9 and TRBJ2-7, is DTGVSQNPRHKITKRGQNVTFRCDPISEHNRLYWYRQTLGQGPEFLTYFQNEAQLEKSRLLSDRFSAERPKGSFSTLEIQRTEQGDSAMYLCASTKGAGEQYFGPGTRLTVT.

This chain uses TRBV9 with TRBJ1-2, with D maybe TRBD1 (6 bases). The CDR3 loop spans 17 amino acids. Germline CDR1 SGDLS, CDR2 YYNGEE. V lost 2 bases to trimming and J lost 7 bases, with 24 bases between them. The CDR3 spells CASSVQDAASQGGGYTF. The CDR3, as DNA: TGTGCCAGCAGCGTTCAAGACGCGGCCTCCCAAGGGGGTGGCTACACCTTC.

CDR3 residues: CASSSTTGGTEAFF. For the CDR3, the DNA is TGTGCCAGCAGTTCGACCACGGGAGGAACTGAAGCTTTCTTT. This chain connects TRBV6-6 to TRBJ1-1; the D is unclear. The CDR3 is made up of 14 amino acids. Germline V gives CDR1 MNHNY, CDR2 SVGAGI (reference sequence). Trimming left V 4 bases short and J 5 bases short, with 14 bases between.

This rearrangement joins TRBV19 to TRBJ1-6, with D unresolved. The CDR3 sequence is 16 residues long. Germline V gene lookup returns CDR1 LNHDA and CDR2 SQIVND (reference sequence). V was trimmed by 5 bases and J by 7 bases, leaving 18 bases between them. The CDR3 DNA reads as TGTGCCAGTAGTTTCCGATCGGGAGCAAAAAATTCACCCCTCCACTTT. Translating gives CASSFRSGAKNSPLHF.

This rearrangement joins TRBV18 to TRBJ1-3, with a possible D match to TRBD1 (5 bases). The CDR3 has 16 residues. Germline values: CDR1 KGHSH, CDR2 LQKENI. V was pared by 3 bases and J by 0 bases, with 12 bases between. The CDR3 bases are TGTGCCAGCTCACCGTCTACAGGCCCCTCTGGAAACACCATATATTTT. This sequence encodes CASSPSTGPSGNTIYF.

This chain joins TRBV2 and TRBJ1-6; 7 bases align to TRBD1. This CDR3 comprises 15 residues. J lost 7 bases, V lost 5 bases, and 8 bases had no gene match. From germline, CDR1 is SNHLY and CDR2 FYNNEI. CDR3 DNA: TGTGCCAGCAGTTTTCGACAGGGAAGGAATTCACCCCTCCACTTT. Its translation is CASSFRQGRNSPLHF. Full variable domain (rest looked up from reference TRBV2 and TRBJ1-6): EPEVTQTPSHQVTQMGQEVILRCVPISNHLYFYWYRQILGQKVEFLVSFYNNEISEKSEIFDDQFSVERPDGSNFTLKIRSTKLEDSAMYFCASSFRQGRNSPLHFGNGTRLTVT.

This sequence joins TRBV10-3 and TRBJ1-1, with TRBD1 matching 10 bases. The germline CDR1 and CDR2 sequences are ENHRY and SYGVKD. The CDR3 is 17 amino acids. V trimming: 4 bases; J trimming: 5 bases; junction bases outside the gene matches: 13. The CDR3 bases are TGTGCCATCAGTGGAGAGGGAGACAGGGGGCGCAGGACTGAAGCTTTCTTT. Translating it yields CAISGEGDRGRRTEAFF.

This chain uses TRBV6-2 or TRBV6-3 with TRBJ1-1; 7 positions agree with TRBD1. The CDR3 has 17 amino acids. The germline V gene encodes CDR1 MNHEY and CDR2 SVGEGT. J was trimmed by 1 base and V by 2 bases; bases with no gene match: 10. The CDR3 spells CASSYRVGTEKNTEAFF. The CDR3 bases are TGTGCCAGCAGTTACAGGGTGGGGACAGAGAAGAACACTGAAGCTTTCTTT.